What follows are 10 T cell receptor beta chains derived from one specimen sequenced in a study of T cells in narcolepsy. The method was immunoSEQ multiplex PCR; TCRdb's version includes in-frame clones alone and lacks a portion of them. The sample includes around 17,000 clones, 72% of them seen just once. Sample: CD45RA- memory CD8+ T cells from PBMCs. The receptors were gathered from a human donor with narcolepsy.

In its sample, this clone was seen a few times. Other DNA sequences in this specimen translate into the identical CDR3. V is TRBV7-9 and J is TRBJ1-2; no clear D. The germline V gene encodes CDR1 SEHNR and CDR2 FQNEAQ (reference sequence). The germline V and J ends were trimmed by 2 bases and 5 bases, with 6 bases remaining between them. The length of the CDR3 is 12 residues. CDR3 in amino acids: CASSLITYGYTF. The CDR3 nucleotides are TGTGCCAGCAGCTTAATAACATATGGCTACACCTTC.

Remarks on this clone: Germline is not matched at one junction end, which may reflect a read error. The CDR3, as DNA: TGTGCCAGCAGTGAGGGCGCCTGGTACGAGCAGTGCTTC. Amino acids: CASSEGAWYEQCF. V is TRBV2 and J is TRBJ2-7; D is undetermined. Germline lookup yields CDR1 SNHLY and CDR2 FYNNEI. CDR3 length equals 13 residues.

The rearrangement joins TRBV19 to TRBJ1-2, with unresolved D. Between the trimmed V and J ends, which lost 5 bases and 6 bases, there was a span of 10 bases. CDR3 size: 12 residues. Looked up from germline, CDR1 is LNHDA and CDR2 is SQIVND (reference sequence). CDR3 sequence reads: CASSVGVDGYTF. The CDR3 region has the DNA TGTGCCAGTAGTGTCGGGGTTGATGGCTACACCTTC.

The chain carries TRBV27 and TRBJ2-5; D might be TRBD1 (6 bases). The end of the DNA is better explained by TRBJ2-7, so the J call may be wrong. There are 12 residues in the CDR3. Germline V CDR1 and CDR2: MNHEY, SMNVEV (reference sequence). The CDR3 nucleotides read TGTGCCAGCTCATCAGGGGCCTACGAGCAGTACTTC. Translated, it gives CASSSGAYEQYF.

Comment on this clone: A read error is likely, as this CDR3 ends without the conserved phenylalanine or tryptophan. The genes are TRBV4-2 and TRBJ2-7; TRBD1 matches at 7 bases. Germline lookup yields CDR1 LGHNA and CDR2 YNFKEQ. J gave up 6 bases and V 4 bases, and 6 bases lay outside the gene matches. The CDR3 loop spans 13 amino acids. DNA for the CDR3: TGTGCCAGCAGCCCCCGACAGGGATCCGAGCAGTACCTC. It codes for CASSPRQGSEQYL.

The chain employs TRBV19 and TRBJ2-7, with TRBD1 matching 9 bases. The CDR3 contains 16 residues. V shed 3 bases and J 4 bases; nucleotides not matched to a gene: 10. Germline loops: CDR1 LNHDA, CDR2 SQIVND (reference sequence). The CDR3 loop reads CASSIVWGQGTYEQYF. CDR3 DNA: TGTGCCAGTAGTATTGTCTGGGGACAGGGTACGTACGAGCAGTACTTC.

The chain carries TRBV6-4 and TRBJ1-2, with 7 bases aligning to TRBD1. With 10 bases clipped from V and 4 bases from J, the junction kept 12 bases outside the gene matches. The CDR3 runs to 14 residues. CDR1 is MRHNA, CDR2 SNTAGT, per germline. CDR3 bases: TGTGCCACCACCTTGCTACAGGGGTTCTATGGCTACACCTTC. It encodes CATTLLQGFYGYTF.

V is TRBV6-5 and J is TRBJ2-5; tentatively, D is TRBD1 (6 bases). The CDR3 spans 13 residues. CDR1 and CDR2 from the germline V gene are MNHEY and SVGAGI. The V end was cut by 2 bases, the J end by 5 bases, with 9 bases between. The CDR3 spells CASSYGGVETQYF. The CDR3 bases are TGTGCCAGCAGTTACGGGGGCGTGGAGACCCAGTACTTC.

V usage is TRBV19 and J usage is TRBJ1-3; no firm D call. This CDR3 has 11 amino acids. The V end lost 3 bases, the J end lost 7 bases, and 4 bases lay between the germline ends. The germline CDR1 and CDR2 sequences are LNHDA and SQIVND (reference sequence). This CDR3 reads CASSIGNTIYF. The DNA of the CDR3 is TGTGCCAGTAGTATCGGTAACACCATATATTTT.

This chain connects TRBV27 to TRBJ2-5; a possible D gene is TRBD2 (6 bases). The last part of the DNA fits TRBJ2-7 better; the J call may be wrong. CDR3 length: 13 amino acids. The germline V gene has CDR1 MNHEY and CDR2 SMNVEV (reference sequence). CDR3 amino acids: CASSLGGYYEQYF. The CDR3 bases are TGTGCCAGCAGTTTAGGGGGGTACTACGAGCAGTACTTC.